This T cell receptor beta chain emerged from a study of CD8+ T cells in alopecia areata. This CDR3 comprises 15 residues. The germline V and J ends were trimmed by 4 bases and 5 bases, with 17 bases remaining between them. Germline lookup yields CDR1 ENHRY and CDR2 SYGVKD. Lesional scalp tissue (obtained by punch biopsy) and peripheral blood were collected from alopecia areata patients. In each case, RNA was isolated and then reverse transcribed into cDNA as the sequencing template. Repertoires were generated with immunoSEQ multiplex PCR, while TCRdb's copy carries only in-frame clones and drops some. This repertoire shows around 8,000 clones, 69% found once; its top ten account for around an eighth.

The origin of this receptor is a human donor with alopecia areata. The sample was skin, taken at week 0. The chain couples TRBV10-3 to TRBJ2-5, with D tentatively TRBD1 (6 bases). This CDR3 reads CAISASDTGKETQYF. CDR3 in DNA: TGTGCCATCAGTGCTTCGGATACAGGGAAGGAGACCCAGTACTTC.